This T cell receptor beta chain stems from a study of PD-1 blockade in mismatch repair-deficient tumors. The CDR3 spans 16 residues. Losses at the gene ends were 5 bases for V and 7 bases for J; bases not matched to a gene: 13. The germline CDR1 and CDR2 sequences are SGHTA and FQGNSA. Clones were sequenced by immunoSEQ multiplex PCR, and TCRdb holds only the in-frame ones, with some missing. The sample has around 100,000 clones, over 65% seen once; the top ten hold roughly 4.5%. The chain employs TRBV7-2 and TRBJ2-2; 7 bases are a match to TRBD2. The sequence came from an adult with mismatch repair-deficient cancer. Material: peripheral blood, obtained 60 weeks after starting pembrolizumab. The CDR3 spells CASSPPGGGPVGELFF. The CDR3 coding sequence is TGTGCCAGCAGCCCTCCGGGGGGAGGGCCCGTCGGGGAGCTGTTTTTT. Drawing the rest from reference TRBV7-2 and TRBJ2-2, the complete variable domain is GAGVSQSPSNKVTEKGKDVELRCDPISGHTALYWYRQSLGQGLEFLIYFQGNSAPDKSGLPSDRFSAERTGGSVSTLTIQRTQQEDSAVYLCASSPPGGGPVGELFFGEGSRLTVL.